Sequencing of this T cell receptor beta chain was carried out in a study of blood T cell repertoires in COVID-19. This clone was recorded once. This table comes from immunoSEQ multiplex PCR, and its TCRdb copy is limited to in-frame clones, with some not included. The sample contains about 190,000 clones, 86% of which appear only once. Cohorts were determined from participant-reported clinical history. All recovered Cohort 3 donors got two negative PCRs, got clearance, or saw symptom resolution. The sequenced sample was PBMCs or T cells enriched from blood (not recorded which). This receptor was identified in a woman aged 30 to 39 who had recovered from COVID-19.

CDR3 nucleotides: TGTGCCAGCAGTTTATCGCAGGGGAACTACGAGCAGTACTTC. The encoded protein is CASSLSQGNYEQYF. V and J are TRBV28 and TRBJ2-7; TRBD1 is a possible D gene (6 bases). CDR1 and CDR2 from the germline V gene are MDHEN and SYDVKM. The V end lost 1 base, the J end lost 3 bases, and 10 bases lay between the germline ends. The CDR3 totals 14 residues. The entire variable domain, with the rest obtained from reference TRBV28 and TRBJ2-7, is as follows: DVKVTQSSRYLVKRTGEKVFLECVQDMDHENMFWYRQDPGLGLRLIYFSYDVKMKEKGDIPEGYSVSREKKERFSLILESASTNQTSMYLCASSLSQGNYEQYFGPGTRLTVT.